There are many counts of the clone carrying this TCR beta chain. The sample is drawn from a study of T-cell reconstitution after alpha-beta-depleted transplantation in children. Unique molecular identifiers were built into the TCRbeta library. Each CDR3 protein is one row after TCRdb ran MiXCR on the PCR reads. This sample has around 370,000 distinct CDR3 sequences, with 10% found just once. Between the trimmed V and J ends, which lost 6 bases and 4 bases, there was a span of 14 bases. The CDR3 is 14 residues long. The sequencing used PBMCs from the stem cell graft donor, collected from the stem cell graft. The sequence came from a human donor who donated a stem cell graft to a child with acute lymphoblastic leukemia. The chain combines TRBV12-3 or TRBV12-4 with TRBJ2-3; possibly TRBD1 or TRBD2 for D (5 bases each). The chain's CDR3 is CASREAGRADTQYF. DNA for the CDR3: TGTGCCAGCAGAGAGGCGGGCAGGGCAGATACGCAGTATTTT.